This TCR beta chain was captured by sequencing in a study of regulatory T cells in long-lasting Graves disease (dated by TCRdb to about 2021). For the study in its entirety: Persistent Graves' disease was defined as persistently positive TSH receptor autoantibodies together with antithyroid drug treatment for over 5 years. A total of approximately 35 samples were covered by TCR sequencing, comprising approximately 13 persistent and 20 or so newly diagnosed Graves' disease patients. Peripheral blood TCR sequencing and RNA sequencing compared persistent Graves' disease patients with newly diagnosed Graves' disease patients. In the clinical cohort, patients with persistent Graves' disease had used antithyroid drugs for an average of about 10 years. The study was conducted in China and was registered as a clinical trial.

The library was generated by multiplex PCR. The sequencer was an Illumina HiSeq 4000. iRepertoire HTBI primers and Arm-PCR amplification of CDR3 regions were used to construct TCR beta libraries. PCR products were gel purified before sequencing. The authors' analysis ran thus. A total of 62 TRBV and some 15 TRBJ segments were identified across samples and were used for gene usage analysis of CDR3 amino acid clonotypes. COPE and FqMerger were used to merge filtered high-quality paired reads into contigs. Contigs were aligned with BLAST to IMGT TRBV, TRBD and TRBJ reference genes, and CDR3 was defined per IMGT. Any clonotype with a frequency above 0.1% was classified as a highly expanded clone. Repertoire diversity was measured by Shannon entropy, and V-J evenness by the Gini coefficient. Public clonotypes were defined as clonotypes shared by more than one individual. TCRdb reran the public reads through fastp at Q25 and MiXCR, keeping productive beta chains. Each record represents a unique CDR3 protein, reported with the most common genes and DNA among its rows. What appears here as the V and J calls and clone size reflects TCRdb's work, not the paper's. The sample has about 340,000 distinct CDR3 sequences on record, around 20% of them singletons. The biggest ten clones account for less than 30% of the sample.

Ten or more counts support this clonotype. Its cognate antigen has yet to be identified. Within one base of it there is no much larger clone, and no base qualities were kept. In light of the paper, this sample's time point label describes: persistent/refractory GD, antithyroid drugs over 5 years with positive TRAb. For both TCR sequencing and RNA sequencing, RNA was extracted from PBMCs using TRIzol. Graves' disease was diagnosed according to American Thyroid Association guidelines. Patients for the study were recruited at an endocrinology department in Xi'an, China. Each patient gave approximately 9.7 milliliters of peripheral blood, collected in an EDTA anticoagulant tube. Ficoll Paque Plus density gradient separation was used to isolate PBMCs, and no further T cell sorting was performed. An Agilent 2100 Bioanalyzer and agarose gel were used to check RNA quality, while a NanoDrop 2000 measured RNA concentration.

The research as a whole found: Only the TCR beta chain was sequenced and analyzed. Lower TCR Shannon entropy and fewer highly expanded clones were observed in persistent Graves' disease patients than in newly diagnosed patients, which suggested clonal expansion. A larger number of public clonotypes was shared among persistent patients (2,741) than among newly diagnosed patients (around 970). Preferential use of TRBV28, TRBJ1-2 and TRBJ2-5 was observed in persistent disease, whereas TRBV20-1 and TRBJ2-1 were favored in newly diagnosed disease. The small sample size was acknowledged by the authors as a limitation that may reduce accuracy. Peripheral blood alone was examined, since thyroid tissue, which constituted the primary lesion, could not be accessed.

CDR1 and CDR2, per the germline V gene (reference sequence), are LGHDT and YNNKEL. The CDR3, from cysteine to phenylalanine, totals 16 residues. Just CDR3 DNA is preserved here, 48 bases in frame from base 1. V loses 4 bases at its end and J loses 7 bases; junction bases beyond the gene matches: 8. The material sequenced was peripheral blood mononuclear cells (PBMCs), taken when the disease was refractory, from a patient treated with antithyroid drugs. This receptor was identified in a female donor with Graves disease. Rearrangement joined TRBV3-1 to TRBJ2-7, and 15 junctional nucleotides match TRBD2. The CDR3 sequence is CASSRWTSGRALEQYF. DNA sequence: TGTGCCAGCAGCCGTTGGACTAGCGGGAGGGCCTTGGAGCAGTACTTC.